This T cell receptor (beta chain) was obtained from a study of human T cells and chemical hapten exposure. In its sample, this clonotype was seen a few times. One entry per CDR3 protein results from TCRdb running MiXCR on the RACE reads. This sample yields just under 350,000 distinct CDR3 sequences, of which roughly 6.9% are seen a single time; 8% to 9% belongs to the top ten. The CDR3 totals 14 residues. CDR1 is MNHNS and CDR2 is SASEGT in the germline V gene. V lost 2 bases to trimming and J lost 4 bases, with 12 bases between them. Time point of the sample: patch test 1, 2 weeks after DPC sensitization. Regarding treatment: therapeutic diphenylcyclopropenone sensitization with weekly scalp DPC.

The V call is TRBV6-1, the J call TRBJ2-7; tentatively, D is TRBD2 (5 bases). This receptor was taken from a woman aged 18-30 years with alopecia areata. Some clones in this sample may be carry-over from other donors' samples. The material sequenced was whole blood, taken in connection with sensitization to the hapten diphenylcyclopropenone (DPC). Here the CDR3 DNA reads TGTGCCAGCAGTGAACCGGGAATTAGATACGAGCAGTACTTC. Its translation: CASSEPGIRYEQYF.